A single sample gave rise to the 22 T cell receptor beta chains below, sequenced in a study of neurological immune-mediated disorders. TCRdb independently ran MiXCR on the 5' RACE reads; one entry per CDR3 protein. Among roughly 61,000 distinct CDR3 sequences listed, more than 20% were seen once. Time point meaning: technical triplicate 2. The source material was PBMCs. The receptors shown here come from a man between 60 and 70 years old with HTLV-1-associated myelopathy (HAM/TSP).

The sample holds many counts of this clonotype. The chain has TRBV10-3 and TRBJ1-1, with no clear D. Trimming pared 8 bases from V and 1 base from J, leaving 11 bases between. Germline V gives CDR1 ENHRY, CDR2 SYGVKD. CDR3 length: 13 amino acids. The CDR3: CAIAWEPNTEAFF. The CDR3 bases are TGTGCCATCGCCTGGGAACCGAACACTGAAGCTTTCTTT.

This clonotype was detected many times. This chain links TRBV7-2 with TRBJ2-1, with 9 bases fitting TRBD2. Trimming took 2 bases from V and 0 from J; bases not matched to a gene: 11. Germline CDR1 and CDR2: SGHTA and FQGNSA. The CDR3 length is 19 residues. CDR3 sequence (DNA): TGTGCCAGCAGCTTAAATCGAGTAGCGGGAGTTAGCTCCTACAATGAGCAGTTCTTC. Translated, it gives CASSLNRVAGVSSYNEQFF.

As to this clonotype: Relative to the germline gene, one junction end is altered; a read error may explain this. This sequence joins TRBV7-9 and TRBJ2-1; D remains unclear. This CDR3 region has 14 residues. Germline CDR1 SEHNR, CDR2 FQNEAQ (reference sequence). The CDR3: CASSLDGKLNGQFF. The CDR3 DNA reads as TGTGCCAGCAGCTTAGACGGAAAACTGAATGGGCAGTTCTTC.

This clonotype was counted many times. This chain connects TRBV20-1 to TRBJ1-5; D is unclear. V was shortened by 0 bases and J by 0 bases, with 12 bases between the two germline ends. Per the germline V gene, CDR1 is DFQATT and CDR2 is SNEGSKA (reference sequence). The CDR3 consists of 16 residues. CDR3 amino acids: CSARDLPQFSNQPQHF. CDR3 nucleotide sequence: TGCAGTGCTAGAGATCTCCCCCAATTTAGCAATCAGCCCCAGCATTTT.

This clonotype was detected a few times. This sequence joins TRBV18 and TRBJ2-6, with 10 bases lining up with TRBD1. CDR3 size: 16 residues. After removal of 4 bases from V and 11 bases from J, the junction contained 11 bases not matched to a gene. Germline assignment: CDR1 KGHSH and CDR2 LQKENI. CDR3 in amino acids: CASSLSGTGATDVLTF. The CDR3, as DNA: TGTGCCAGCTCACTCTCTGGGACAGGGGCGACCGACGTCCTGACTTTC.

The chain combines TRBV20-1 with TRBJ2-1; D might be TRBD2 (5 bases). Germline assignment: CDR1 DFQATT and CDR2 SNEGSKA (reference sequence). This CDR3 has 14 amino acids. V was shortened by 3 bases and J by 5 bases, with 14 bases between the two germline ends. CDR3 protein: CSASRASWNNEQFF. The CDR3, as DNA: TGCAGTGCTAGTAGGGCTAGCTGGAACAATGAGCAGTTCTTC.

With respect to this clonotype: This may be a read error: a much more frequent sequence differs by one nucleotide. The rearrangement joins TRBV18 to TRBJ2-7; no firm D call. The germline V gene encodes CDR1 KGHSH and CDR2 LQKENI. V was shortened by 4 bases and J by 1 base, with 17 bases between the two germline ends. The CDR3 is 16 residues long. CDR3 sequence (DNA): TGTGCCAGCTCACGTATTAGCTGGGGATTTTCCTACGAGCAGTACTTC. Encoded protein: CASSRISWGFSYEQYF.

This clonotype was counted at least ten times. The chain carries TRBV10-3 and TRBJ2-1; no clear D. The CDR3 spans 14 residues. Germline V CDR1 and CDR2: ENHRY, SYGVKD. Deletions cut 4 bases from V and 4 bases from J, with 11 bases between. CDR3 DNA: TGTGCCATCAGTGGTCAAGGAGAGTACAATGAGCAGTTCTTC. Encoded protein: CAISGQGEYNEQFF.

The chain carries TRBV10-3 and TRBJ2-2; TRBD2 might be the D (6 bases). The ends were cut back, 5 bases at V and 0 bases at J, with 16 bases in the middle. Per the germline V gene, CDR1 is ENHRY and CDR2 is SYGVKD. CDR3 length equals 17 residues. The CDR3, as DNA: TGTGCCATCAGTCAACGCTCCGGGACTCCGAACACCGGGGAGCTGTTTTTT. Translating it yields CAISQRSGTPNTGELFF.

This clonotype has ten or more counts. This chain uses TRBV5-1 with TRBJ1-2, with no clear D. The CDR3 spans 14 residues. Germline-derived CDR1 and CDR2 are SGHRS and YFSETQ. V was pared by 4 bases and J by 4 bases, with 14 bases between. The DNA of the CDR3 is TGCGCCAGCAGCCGAGACCCACAAGGCTATGGCTACACCTTC. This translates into CASSRDPQGYGYTF.

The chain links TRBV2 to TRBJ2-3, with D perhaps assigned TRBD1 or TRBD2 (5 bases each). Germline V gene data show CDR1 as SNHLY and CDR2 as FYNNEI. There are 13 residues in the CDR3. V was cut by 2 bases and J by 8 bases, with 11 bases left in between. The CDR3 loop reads CASSEQTGATQYF. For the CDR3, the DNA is TGTGCCAGCAGTGAACAGACCGGGGCTACGCAGTATTTT.

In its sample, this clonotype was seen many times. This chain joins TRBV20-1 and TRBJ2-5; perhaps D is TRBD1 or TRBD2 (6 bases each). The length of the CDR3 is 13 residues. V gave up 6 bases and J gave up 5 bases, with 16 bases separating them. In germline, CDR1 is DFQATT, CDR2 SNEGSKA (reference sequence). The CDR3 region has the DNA TGCAGTGCCCCCCCGTCGGGGGCGGAGACCCAGTACTTC. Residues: CSAPPSGAETQYF.

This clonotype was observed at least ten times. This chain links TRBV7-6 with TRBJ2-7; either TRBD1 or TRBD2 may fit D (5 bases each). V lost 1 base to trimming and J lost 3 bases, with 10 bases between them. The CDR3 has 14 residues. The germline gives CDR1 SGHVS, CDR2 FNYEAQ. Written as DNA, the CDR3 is TGTGCCAGCAGCTTAGATGAGGGGAACTACGAGCAGTACTTC. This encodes CASSLDEGNYEQYF.

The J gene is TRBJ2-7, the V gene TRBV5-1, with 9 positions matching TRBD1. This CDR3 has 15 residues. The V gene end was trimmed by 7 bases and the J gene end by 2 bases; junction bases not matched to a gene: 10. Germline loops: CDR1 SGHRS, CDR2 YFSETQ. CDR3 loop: CASGKWDRDTYEQYF. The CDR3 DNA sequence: TGCGCCAGCGGGAAATGGGACAGGGACACCTACGAGCAGTACTTC.

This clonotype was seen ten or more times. The CDR3, as DNA: TGTGCCAGCAGTGGGATAGGCCCCTACGAGCAGTACTTC. Translating it yields CASSGIGPYEQYF. This chain joins TRBV6-1 and TRBJ2-7; no firm D call. Germline V CDR1 and CDR2: MNHNS, SASEGT. The CDR3 has 13 amino acids. The V gene lost 4 bases and the J gene lost 2 bases, with 9 bases spanning the gap.

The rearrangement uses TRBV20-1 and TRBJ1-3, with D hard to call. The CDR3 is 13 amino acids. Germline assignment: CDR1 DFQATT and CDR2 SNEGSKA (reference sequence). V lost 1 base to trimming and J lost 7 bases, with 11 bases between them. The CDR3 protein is CSARVVGWNTIYF. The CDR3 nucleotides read TGCAGTGCTAGAGTTGTAGGGTGGAACACCATATATTTT.

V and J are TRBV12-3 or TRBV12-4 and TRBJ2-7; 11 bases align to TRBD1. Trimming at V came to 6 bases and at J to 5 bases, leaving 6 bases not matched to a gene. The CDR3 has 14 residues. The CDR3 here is CASREGQGVDEQYF. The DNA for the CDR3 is TGTGCCAGCAGGGAGGGACAGGGGGTCGACGAGCAGTACTTC.

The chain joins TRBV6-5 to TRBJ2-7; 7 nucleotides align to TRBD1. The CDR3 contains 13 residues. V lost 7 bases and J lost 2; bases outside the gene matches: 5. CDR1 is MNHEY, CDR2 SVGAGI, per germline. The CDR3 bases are TGTGCCAGCACCCGACAGGGAACCTACGAGCAGTACTTC. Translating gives CASTRQGTYEQYF.

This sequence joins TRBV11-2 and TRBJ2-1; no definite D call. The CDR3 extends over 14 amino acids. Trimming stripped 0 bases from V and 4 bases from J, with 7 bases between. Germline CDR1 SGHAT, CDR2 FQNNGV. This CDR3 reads CASSLERLYNEQFF. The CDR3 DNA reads TGTGCCAGCAGCTTAGAGCGTTTGTACAATGAGCAGTTCTTC. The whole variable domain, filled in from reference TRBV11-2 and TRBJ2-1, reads EAGVAQSPRYKIIEKRQSVAFWCNPISGHATLYWYQQILGQGPKLLIQFQNNGVVDDSQLPKDRFSAERLKGVDSTLKIQPAKLEDSAVYLCASSLERLYNEQFFGPGTRLTVL.

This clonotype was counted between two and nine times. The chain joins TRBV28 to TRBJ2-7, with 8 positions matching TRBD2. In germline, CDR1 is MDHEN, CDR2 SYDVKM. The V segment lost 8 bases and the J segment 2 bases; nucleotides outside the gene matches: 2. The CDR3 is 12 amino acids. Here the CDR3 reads CASAGRAYEQYF. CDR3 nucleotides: TGTGCCAGCGCCGGGAGGGCCTACGAGCAGTACTTC.

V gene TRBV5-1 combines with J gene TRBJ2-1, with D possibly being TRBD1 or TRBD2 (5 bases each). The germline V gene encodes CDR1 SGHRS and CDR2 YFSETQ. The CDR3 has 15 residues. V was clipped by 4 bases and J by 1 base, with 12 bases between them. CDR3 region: CASSPREWSYNEQFF. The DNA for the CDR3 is TGCGCCAGCAGCCCCAGGGAGTGGTCCTACAATGAGCAGTTCTTC. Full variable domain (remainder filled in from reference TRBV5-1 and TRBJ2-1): KAGVTQTPRYLIKTRGQQVTLSCSPISGHRSVSWYQQTPGQGLQFLFEYFSETQRNKGNFPGRFSGRQFSNSRSEMNVSTLELGDSALYLCASSPREWSYNEQFFGPGTRLTVL.

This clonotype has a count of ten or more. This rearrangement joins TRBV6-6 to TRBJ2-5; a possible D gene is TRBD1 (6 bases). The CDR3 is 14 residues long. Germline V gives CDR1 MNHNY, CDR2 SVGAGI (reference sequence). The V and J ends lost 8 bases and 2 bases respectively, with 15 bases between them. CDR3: CASAETGRQETQYF. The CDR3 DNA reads TGTGCCAGCGCGGAAACAGGGCGACAAGAGACCCAGTACTTC.